This T cell receptor beta chain was sequenced in a study of blood T cells in healthy people across ages. This CDR3 is 14 amino acids long. In germline, CDR1 is SQVTM, CDR2 ANQGSEA. Comment on this clonotype: Lacking the conserved final phenylalanine or tryptophan, this CDR3 likely reflects a read error.

A second PCR, run for about 7 to 11 cycles, used a sample-barcoded 5' primer plus a J-beta primer mix. TCRdb ran MiXCR on the 5' RACE reads and lists one entry per CDR3 protein. The table includes more than 900,000 distinct CDR3 sequences, approximately 25% detected once. These data also featured in a second study, about T cells of mothers and their children. In that study: Within related and unrelated pairs, thymic selection shapes TCR recombination output in a similar way.

Input material: blood. J is TRBJ2-7 and V is TRBV29-1; 8 bases match TRBD1. The end of the DNA fits TRBJ2-5 better, so the J call may be wrong. The sequence derives from a girl aged 2 to 9 in good health. The CDR3 loop is CSVEQGAAGETQYL. Written as DNA, the CDR3 is TGCAGCGTTGAACAGGGGGCTGCTGGAGAGACCCAGTACTTA.